Below are 14 T cell receptor beta chains sequenced from a single sample in a study of cytomegalovirus exposure and HLA in healthy donors. The PCR used 60 Vbeta and 13 Jbeta primers. Produced via immunoSEQ multiplex PCR; TCRdb's table is partial and in-frame only. Found here are some 150,000 clones, 60% to 85% of them singletons; the top ten hold 3%. Material: PBMCs. The receptor set was obtained from a man between 35 and 55 years old in good health and CMV-seropositive.

The V gene is TRBV6-5, the J gene TRBJ2-5; D is perhaps TRBD1 (6 bases). The DNA end lines up better with TRBJ2-7; the J call may be wrong. The length of the CDR3 is 13 residues. Germline-derived CDR1 and CDR2 are MNHEY and SVGAGI. This CDR3 is CASRDTDSYEQYF. Here the CDR3 DNA reads TGTGCCAGCCGGGACACCGACTCCTACGAGCAGTACTTC.

The sample holds one count of this clone. The chain recombines TRBV19 with TRBJ2-7; a possible D gene is TRBD1 (6 bases). The CDR3 extends over 14 amino acids. V dropped 3 bases and J dropped 3 bases, with 12 bases sitting between them. The germline gives CDR1 LNHDA, CDR2 SQIVND (reference sequence). As DNA, the CDR3 is TGTGCCAGTAGTATCAGGGGCGAGGGCTACGAGCAGTACTTC. It yields the protein CASSIRGEGYEQYF. Filled out from reference TRBV19 and TRBJ2-7, the complete variable domain reads DGGITQSPKYLFRKEGQNVTLSCEQNLNHDAMYWYRQDPGQGLRLIYYSQIVNDFQKGDIAEGYSVSREKKESFPLTVTSAQKNPTAFYLCASSIRGEGYEQYFGPGTRLTVT.

V and J are TRBV14 and TRBJ2-5, with 7 bases matching TRBD2. The CDR3 is 15 amino acids. The V gene end was trimmed by 4 bases and the J gene end by 3 bases; junction bases not matched to a gene: 8. Germline CDR1 reads SGHDN; CDR2 reads FVKESK. DNA for the CDR3: TGTGCCAGCAGCCCCCTTGGGCTAGCGGAAGAGACCCAGTACTTC. This codes for CASSPLGLAEETQYF.

V is TRBV27 and J is TRBJ2-2; 9 bases line up with TRBD2. CDR3 length: 17 residues. Germline V lookup: CDR1 MNHEY, CDR2 SMNVEV (reference sequence). Unmatched junction bases numbered 14, after V lost 4 bases and J lost 8 bases. The DNA for the CDR3 is TGTGCCAGCAGTTCTCCCGGGACTAGCTCTTGGGGAGGGGAGCTGTTTTTT. This gives the protein CASSSPGTSSWGGELFF.

The V and J genes are TRBV9 and TRBJ1-1; 7 bases match TRBD1. The CDR3 loop spans 14 amino acids. Germline CDR1 reads SGDLS; CDR2 reads YYNGEE. V gave up 0 bases and J gave up 5 bases; unmatched junction bases: 4. CDR3 nucleotides: TGTGCCAGCAGCGTAGTATCAGGGGGTACTGAAGCTTTCTTT. It is translated as CASSVVSGGTEAFF.

The J gene is TRBJ2-3, the V gene TRBV7-9; 11 bases fit TRBD2. The CDR3 sequence is 15 residues long. Germline trimming cut 3 bases from V and 3 bases from J; bases unmatched to any gene: 2. CDR1 is SEHNR and CDR2 is FQNEAQ in the germline V gene (reference sequence). The CDR3 DNA reads as TGTGCCAGCAGCTTGTGGACTAGCGGGACAGATACGCAGTATTTT. Its translation is CASSLWTSGTDTQYF.

V and J are TRBV5-5 and TRBJ1-4, with 8 bases aligning to TRBD1. Germline V lookup: CDR1 SGHKS, CDR2 YYEKEE (reference sequence). The CDR3 has 15 amino acids. The ends lost 0 bases at V and 7 bases at J; junction bases unmatched: 5. CDR3 loop: CASSLGRQGPEKLFF. The DNA for the CDR3 is TGTGCCAGCAGCTTGGGGAGACAGGGGCCTGAAAAACTGTTTTTT.

This clone was detected only a few times. This rearrangement joins TRBV7-6 to TRBJ1-1; no definite D call. The CDR3 contains 12 residues. Germline CDR1 is SGHVS and CDR2 is FNYEAQ. Between the trimmed V and J ends, which lost 4 bases and 8 bases, there was a span of 11 bases. This CDR3 is CASSYSAGEAFF. CDR3 bases: TGTGCCAGCAGCTATTCGGCAGGCGAAGCTTTCTTT.

This chain uses TRBV18 with TRBJ1-3; 8 bases are shared with TRBD1. Germline V gene data show CDR1 as KGHSH and CDR2 as LQKENI. There are 14 residues in the CDR3. After removal of 6 bases from V and 2 bases from J, the junction contained 3 bases not matched to a gene. The DNA for the CDR3 is TGTGCCAGCTCTTCGGGACAGGCTGGAAACACCATATATTTT. It codes for CASSSGQAGNTIYF.

The V call is TRBV7-2, the J call TRBJ2-2; TRBD1 is a possible D gene (6 bases). CDR3 size: 16 residues. Trimming cost V 9 bases and J 6 bases, with 23 bases left between them. Germline assignment: CDR1 SGHTA and CDR2 FQGNSA. The CDR3 spells CARSPGQQIMSGELFF. DNA for the CDR3: TGTGCCAGATCACCGGGACAACAAATTATGTCCGGGGAGCTGTTTTTT.

The sample holds one count of this clone. This CDR3 reads CASSLTQGVHQPQHF. The CDR3 bases are TGTGCCAGCAGTTTAACACAGGGAGTGCATCAGCCCCAGCATTTT. This chain links TRBV27 with TRBJ1-5; perhaps TRBD1 as D (6 bases). Germline assignment: CDR1 MNHEY and CDR2 SMNVEV (reference sequence). The CDR3 is made up of 15 amino acids. Trimming stripped 2 bases from V and 5 bases from J, with 13 bases between.

On this clone: Sequence at one end of the junction differs from germline and may be a read error. The chain links TRBV27 to TRBJ2-7; TRBD2 matches 7 bases. The CDR3 is made up of 13 amino acids. Germline V gene lookup returns CDR1 MNHEY and CDR2 SMNVEV (reference sequence). CDR3 residues: CASSWGGEGERYF. As DNA, the CDR3 is TGTGCCAGCAGTTGGGGAGGGGAAGGGGAGCGGTACTTC.

The chain uses TRBV18 and TRBJ1-4; 8 bases map to TRBD1. From germline, CDR1 is KGHSH and CDR2 LQKENI. V shed 6 bases and J 2 bases; nucleotides not matched to a gene: 2. The CDR3 has 14 residues. The DNA of the CDR3 is TGTGCCAGCTCCCGACAGGGGACTAATGAAAAACTGTTTTTT. It is translated as CASSRQGTNEKLFF. Supplemented by reference TRBV18 and TRBJ1-4, the full variable domain reads NAGVMQNPRHLVRRRGQEARLRCSPMKGHSHVYWYRQLPEEGLKFMVYLQKENIIDESGMPKERFSAEFPKEGPSILRIQQVVRGDSAAYFCASSRQGTNEKLFFGSGTQLSVL.

This rearrangement joins TRBV15 to TRBJ1-6; D is perhaps TRBD1 (6 bases). The germline V gene encodes CDR1 LNHNV and CDR2 YYDKDF (reference sequence). Trimming cost V 3 bases and J 5 bases, with 14 bases left between them. This CDR3 comprises 16 residues. This CDR3 is CATSRRAGADNSPLHF. The CDR3 DNA is TGTGCCACCAGCAGGCGGGCGGGGGCCGATAATTCACCCCTCCACTTT. Combining the CDR3 with reference TRBV15 and TRBJ1-6 gives the whole variable domain DAMVIQNPRYQVTQFGKPVTLSCSQTLNHNVMYWYQQKSSQAPKLLFHYYDKDFNNEADTPDNFQSRRPNTSFCFLDIRSPGLGDTAMYLCATSRRAGADNSPLHFGNGTRLTVT.